The 6 T cell receptor beta chains given below trace back to one sample, sequenced in a study of T-cell memory formation after mild COVID-19. TCRdb called the 5' RACE reads again in MiXCR, with one record for every CDR3 protein. In the table there are some 40,000 distinct CDR3 sequences, about 6.1% of which are singletons. The sample taken for sequencing was PBMCs or a T cell subset sorted from them (not recorded which). These receptors all come from an adult who had mild COVID-19 (a few samples of this study predate the infection). Cell type and time point are not known.

The sample holds many counts of this clonotype. The chain combines TRBV7-9 with TRBJ2-6; D unclear. V was shortened by 4 bases and J by 0 bases, with 4 bases between the two germline ends. The CDR3 is made up of 14 amino acids. Germline values: CDR1 SEHNR, CDR2 FQNEAQ (reference sequence). CDR3 nucleotide sequence: TGTGCCAGCAGCTGGGGCTCTGGGGCCAACGTCCTGACTTTC. Translating it yields CASSWGSGANVLTF. Filled out from reference TRBV7-9 and TRBJ2-6, the complete variable domain reads DTGVSQNPRHKITKRGQNVTFRCDPISEHNRLYWYRQTLGQGPEFLTYFQNEAQLEKSRLLSDRFSAERPKGSFSTLEIQRTEQGDSAMYLCASSWGSGANVLTFGAGSRLTVL.

This clonotype was picked up many times. This chain uses TRBV12-3 or TRBV12-4 with TRBJ2-7, with D tentatively TRBD2 (5 bases). The V gene lost 3 bases and the J gene lost 9 bases, with 12 bases spanning the gap. There are 12 residues in the CDR3. In DNA, the CDR3 is TGTGCCAGCAGTTTCCAGGTCGGAGGGCAGTACTTC. As protein: CASSFQVGGQYF.

The chain employs TRBV3-1 and TRBJ2-4; D remains ambiguous. Germline CDR1 is LGHDT and CDR2 is YNNKEL (reference sequence). The CDR3 runs to 13 residues. Deletions cut 1 base from V and 0 bases from J, with 1 base between. The CDR3 nucleotides read TGTGCCAGCAGCCAAGGAGCCAAAAACATTCAGTACTTC. This gives the protein CASSQGAKNIQYF.

This clonotype was detected many times. The chain uses TRBV24-1 and TRBJ2-2; 9 nucleotides match TRBD1. In germline, CDR1 is KGHDR, CDR2 SFDVKD. The CDR3 contains 14 residues. V lost 7 bases and J lost 4; bases outside the gene matches: 3. CDR3 sequence: CATRGQGPTGELFF. The CDR3 region has the DNA TGTGCCACCAGGGGACAGGGTCCCACCGGGGAGCTGTTTTTT.

This clonotype was counted ten times or more. The chain employs TRBV7-2 and TRBJ2-2, with TRBD2 identical over 8 bases. This CDR3 is 15 amino acids long. V was pared by 5 bases and J by 7 bases, with 9 bases of the junction left unmatched. CDR1 SGHTA and CDR2 FQGNSA come from the germline V gene. CDR3 sequence reads: CASSPGGGLSGELFF. In DNA form, the CDR3 reads TGTGCCAGCAGCCCTGGCGGGGGGCTCAGCGGGGAGCTGTTTTTT.

Many counts were recorded for this clonotype. The chain has TRBV12-3 or TRBV12-4 and TRBJ2-2; TRBD2 matches at 14 bases. The CDR3 covers 19 residues. V lost 7 bases, J lost 2 bases, and 12 bases stayed unmatched. CDR3 nucleotide sequence: TGTGCCAGCAACCCCGGGACTAGCGGGAGATCGGTTAACACCGGGGAGCTGTTTTTT. Its translation is CASNPGTSGRSVNTGELFF.